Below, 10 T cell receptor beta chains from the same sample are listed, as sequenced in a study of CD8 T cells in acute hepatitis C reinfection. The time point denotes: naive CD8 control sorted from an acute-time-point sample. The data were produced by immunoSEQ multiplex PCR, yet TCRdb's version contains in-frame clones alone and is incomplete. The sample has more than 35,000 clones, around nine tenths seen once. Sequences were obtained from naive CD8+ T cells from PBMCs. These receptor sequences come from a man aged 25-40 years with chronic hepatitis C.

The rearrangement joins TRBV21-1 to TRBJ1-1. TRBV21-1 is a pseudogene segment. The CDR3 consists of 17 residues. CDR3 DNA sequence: TGTGCCAGCAGTAGGTGCGGGGAGATCCTAATGAACACTGAAGCTTTCTTT. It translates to CASSRCGEILMNTEAFF.

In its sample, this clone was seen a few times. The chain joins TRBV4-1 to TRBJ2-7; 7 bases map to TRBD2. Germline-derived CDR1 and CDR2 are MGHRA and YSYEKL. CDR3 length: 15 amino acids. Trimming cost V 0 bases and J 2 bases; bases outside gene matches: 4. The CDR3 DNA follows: TGCGCCAGCAGCCAAGACGCTAGCGGTACCTACGAGCAGTACTTC. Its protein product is CASSQDASGTYEQYF.

The CDR3 spells CASSFNRQGLIRNTEAFF. The CDR3, as DNA: TGTGCCAGTAGTTTCAACCGACAGGGACTAATTCGGAACACTGAAGCTTTCTTT. The V gene is TRBV19, the J gene TRBJ1-1, with 7 bases aligning to TRBD1. This CDR3 contains 18 residues. Germline V gene lookup returns CDR1 LNHDA and CDR2 SQIVND (reference sequence). V was clipped by 5 bases and J by 1 base; unmatched bases: 16. The full variable domain, in which reference TRBV19 and TRBJ1-1 provide the parts outside the CDR3, is DGGITQSPKYLFRKEGQNVTLSCEQNLNHDAMYWYRQDPGQGLRLIYYSQIVNDFQKGDIAEGYSVSREKKESFPLTVTSAQKNPTAFYLCASSFNRQGLIRNTEAFFGQGTRLTVV.

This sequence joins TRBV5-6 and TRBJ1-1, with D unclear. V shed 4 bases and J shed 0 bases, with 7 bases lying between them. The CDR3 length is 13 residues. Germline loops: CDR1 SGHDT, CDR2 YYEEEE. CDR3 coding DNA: TGTGCCAGCAGCCCCTCCTTGAACACTGAAGCTTTCTTT. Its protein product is CASSPSLNTEAFF.

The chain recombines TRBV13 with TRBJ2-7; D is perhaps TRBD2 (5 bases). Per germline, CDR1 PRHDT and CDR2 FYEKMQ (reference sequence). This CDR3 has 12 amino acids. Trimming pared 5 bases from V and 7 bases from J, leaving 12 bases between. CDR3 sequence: CASSPGMREQYF. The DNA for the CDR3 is TGTGCCAGCAGCCCCGGGATGAGGGAGCAGTACTTC. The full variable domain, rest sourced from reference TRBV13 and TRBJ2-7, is AAGVIQSPRHLIKEKRETATLKCYPIPRHDTVYWYQQGPGQDPQFLISFYEKMQSDKGSIPDRFSAQQFSDYHSELNMSSLELGDSALYFCASSPGMREQYFGPGTRLTVT.

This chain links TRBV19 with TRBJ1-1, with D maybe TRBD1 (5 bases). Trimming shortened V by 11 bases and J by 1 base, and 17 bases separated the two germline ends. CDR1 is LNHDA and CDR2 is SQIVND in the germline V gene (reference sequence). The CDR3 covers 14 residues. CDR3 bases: TGTGCCTCGTATCCAGGGTCCACGAACACTGAAGCTTTCTTT. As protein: CASYPGSTNTEAFF.

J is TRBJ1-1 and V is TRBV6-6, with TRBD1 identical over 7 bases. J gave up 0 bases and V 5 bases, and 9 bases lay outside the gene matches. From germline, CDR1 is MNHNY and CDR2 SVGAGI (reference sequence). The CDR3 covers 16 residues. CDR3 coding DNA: TGTGCCAGCAGTGCCACGGGACAGAAAATGAACACTGAAGCTTTCTTT. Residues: CASSATGQKMNTEAFF.

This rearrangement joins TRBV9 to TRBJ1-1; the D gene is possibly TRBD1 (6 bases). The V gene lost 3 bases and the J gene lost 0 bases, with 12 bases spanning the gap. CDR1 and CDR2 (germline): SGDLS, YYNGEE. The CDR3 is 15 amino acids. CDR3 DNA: TGTGCCAGCAGCGGGACAGATAAATTGAACACTGAAGCTTTCTTT. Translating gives CASSGTDKLNTEAFF.

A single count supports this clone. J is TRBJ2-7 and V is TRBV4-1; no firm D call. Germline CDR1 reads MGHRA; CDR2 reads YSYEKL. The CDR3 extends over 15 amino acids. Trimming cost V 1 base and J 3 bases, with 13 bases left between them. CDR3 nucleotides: TGCGCCAGCAGCCAAGTGGCTGGACCGGGCTACGAGCAGTACTTC. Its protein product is CASSQVAGPGYEQYF.

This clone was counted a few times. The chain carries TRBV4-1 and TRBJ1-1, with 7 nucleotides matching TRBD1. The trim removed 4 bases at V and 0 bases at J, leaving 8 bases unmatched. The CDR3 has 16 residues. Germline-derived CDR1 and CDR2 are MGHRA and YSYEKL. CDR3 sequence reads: CASSLLPDRVNTEAFF. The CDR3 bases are TGCGCCAGCAGCCTTCTCCCCGACAGGGTGAACACTGAAGCTTTCTTT.